The source of this TCR beta chain is a study of OX40 agonist ivuxolimab in advanced cancers. Repertoires were generated with immunoSEQ multiplex PCR, while TCRdb's copy carries only in-frame clones and drops some. The sample consists of more than 30,000 clones, around 80% of them appearing once. CDR3 size: 12 residues. J was trimmed by 4 bases and V by 6 bases; bases with no gene match: 3. Germline V gene lookup returns CDR1 MNHEY and CDR2 SVGAGI. The clonotype originates from an adult with an advanced solid tumor such as melanoma, head and neck, liver or kidney cancer. The starting material was CD4+ or CD8+ T cells sorted from blood, obtained in a trial of the OX40 agonist ivuxolimab. V usage is TRBV6-5 and J usage is TRBJ2-7; 7 bases are shared with TRBD1. The CDR3 reads CASSGQVYEQYF. CDR3 in DNA: TGTGCCAGCAGCGGACAGGTTTACGAGCAGTACTTC.